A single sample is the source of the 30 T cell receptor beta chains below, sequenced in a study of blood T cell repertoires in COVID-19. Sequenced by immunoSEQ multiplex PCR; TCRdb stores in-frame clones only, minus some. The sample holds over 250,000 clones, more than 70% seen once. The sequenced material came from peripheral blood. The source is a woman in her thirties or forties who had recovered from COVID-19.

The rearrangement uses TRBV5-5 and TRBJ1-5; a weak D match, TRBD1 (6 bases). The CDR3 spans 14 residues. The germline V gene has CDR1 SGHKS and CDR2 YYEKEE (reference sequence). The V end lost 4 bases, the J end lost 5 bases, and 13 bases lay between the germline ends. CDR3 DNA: TGTGCCAGCAGCCCGGACAGCCCTTATCAGCCCCAGCATTTT. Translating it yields CASSPDSPYQPQHF.

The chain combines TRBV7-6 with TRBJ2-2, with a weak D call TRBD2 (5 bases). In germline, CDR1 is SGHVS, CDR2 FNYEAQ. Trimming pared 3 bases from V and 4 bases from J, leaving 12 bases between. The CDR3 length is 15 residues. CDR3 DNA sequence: TGTGCCAGCAGCTTTGGGGTAGCGCCCACCGGGGAGCTGTTTTTT. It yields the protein CASSFGVAPTGELFF.

The CDR3 sequence: CASSTGFRAFF. The CDR3 DNA reads as TGTGCCAGCAGTACCGGGTTTCGGGCTTTCTTT. The chain links TRBV7-6 to TRBJ1-1, with D uncertain. The V and J ends lost 6 bases and 11 bases respectively, with 13 bases between them. Germline CDR1 reads SGHVS; CDR2 reads FNYEAQ. The CDR3 loop spans 11 amino acids.

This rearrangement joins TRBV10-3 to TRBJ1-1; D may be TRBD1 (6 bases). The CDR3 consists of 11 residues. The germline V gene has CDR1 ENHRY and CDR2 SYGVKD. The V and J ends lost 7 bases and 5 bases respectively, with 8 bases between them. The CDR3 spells CAITRGTEAFF. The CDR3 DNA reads TGTGCCATCACCAGGGGTACTGAAGCTTTCTTT.

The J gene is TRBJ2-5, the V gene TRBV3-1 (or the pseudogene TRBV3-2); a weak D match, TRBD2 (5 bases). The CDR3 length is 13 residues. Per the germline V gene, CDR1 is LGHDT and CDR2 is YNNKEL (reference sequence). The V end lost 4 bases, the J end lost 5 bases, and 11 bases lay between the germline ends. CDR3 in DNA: TGTGCCAGCAGCCCTACTAGTGTCGAGACCCAGTACTTC. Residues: CASSPTSVETQYF.

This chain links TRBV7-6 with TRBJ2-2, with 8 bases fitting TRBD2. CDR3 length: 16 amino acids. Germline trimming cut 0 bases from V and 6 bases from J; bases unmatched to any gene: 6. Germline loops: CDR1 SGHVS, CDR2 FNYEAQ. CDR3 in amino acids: CASSLALGLVPGELFF. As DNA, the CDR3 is TGTGCCAGCAGCTTAGCGCTGGGACTAGTTCCCGGGGAGCTGTTTTTT.

The CDR3 sequence: CASSRGGVSSYNEQFF. Here the CDR3 DNA reads TGTGCCAGTAGTAGGGGGGGGGTTAGCTCCTACAATGAGCAGTTCTTC. The gene calls are TRBV19 and TRBJ2-1, with 7 nucleotides matching TRBD2. Germline trimming cut 4 bases from V and 0 bases from J; bases unmatched to any gene: 6. CDR3 length equals 16 residues. Germline CDR1 reads LNHDA; CDR2 reads SQIVND (reference sequence).

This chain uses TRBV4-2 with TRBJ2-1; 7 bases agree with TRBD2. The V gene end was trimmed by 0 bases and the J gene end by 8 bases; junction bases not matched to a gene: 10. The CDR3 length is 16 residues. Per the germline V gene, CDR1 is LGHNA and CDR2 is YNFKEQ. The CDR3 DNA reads TGTGCCAGCAGCCAAGACCAAGGGGCGGGAGATGATGAGCAGTTCTTC. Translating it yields CASSQDQGAGDDEQFF.

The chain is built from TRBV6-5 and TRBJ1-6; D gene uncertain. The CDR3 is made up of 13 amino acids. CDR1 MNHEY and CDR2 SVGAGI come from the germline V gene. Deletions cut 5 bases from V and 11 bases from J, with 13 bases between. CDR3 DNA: TGTGCCAGCAGTCGCCTCCCGGTGGCACCCCTCCACTTT. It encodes CASSRLPVAPLHF.

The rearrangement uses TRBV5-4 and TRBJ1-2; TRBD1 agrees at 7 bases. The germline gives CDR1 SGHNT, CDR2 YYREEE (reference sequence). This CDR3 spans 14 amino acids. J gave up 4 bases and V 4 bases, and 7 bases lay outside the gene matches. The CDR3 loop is CASSPRQGGYGYTF. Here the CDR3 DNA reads TGTGCCAGCAGCCCCCGACAGGGCGGCTATGGCTACACCTTC.

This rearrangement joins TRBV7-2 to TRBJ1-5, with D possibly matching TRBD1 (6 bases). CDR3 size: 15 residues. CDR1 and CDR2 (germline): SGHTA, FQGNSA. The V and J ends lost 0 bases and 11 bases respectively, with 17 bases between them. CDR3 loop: CASSLAQTGPWAQHF. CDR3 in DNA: TGTGCCAGCAGCTTAGCGCAGACAGGCCCGTGGGCCCAGCATTTT.

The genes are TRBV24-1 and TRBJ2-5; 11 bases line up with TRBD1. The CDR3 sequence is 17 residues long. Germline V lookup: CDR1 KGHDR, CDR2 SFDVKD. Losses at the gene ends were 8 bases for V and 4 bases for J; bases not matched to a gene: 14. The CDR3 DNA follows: TGTGCCACCACCTCCCCCGGGACAGGGGGGTCACCAGAGACCCAGTACTTC. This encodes CATTSPGTGGSPETQYF.

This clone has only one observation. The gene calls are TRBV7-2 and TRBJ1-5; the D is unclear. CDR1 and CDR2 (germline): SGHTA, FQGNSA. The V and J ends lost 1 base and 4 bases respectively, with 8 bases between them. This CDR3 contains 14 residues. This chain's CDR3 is CASSLGVLNQPQHF. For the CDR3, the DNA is TGTGCCAGCAGCTTAGGAGTTTTGAATCAGCCCCAGCATTTT.

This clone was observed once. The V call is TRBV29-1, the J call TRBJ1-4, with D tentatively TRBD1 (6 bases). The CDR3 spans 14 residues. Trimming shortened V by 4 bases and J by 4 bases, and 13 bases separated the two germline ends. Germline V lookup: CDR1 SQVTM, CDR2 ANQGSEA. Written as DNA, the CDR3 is TGCAGCGTTGCCCAGGGGAGCATTAATGAAAAACTGTTTTTT. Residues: CSVAQGSINEKLFF.

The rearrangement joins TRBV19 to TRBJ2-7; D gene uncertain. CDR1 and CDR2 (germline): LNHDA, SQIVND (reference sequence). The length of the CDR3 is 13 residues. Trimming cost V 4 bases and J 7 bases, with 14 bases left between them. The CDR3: CASSKGRTREQYF. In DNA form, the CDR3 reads TGTGCCAGTAGTAAAGGCAGAACGAGGGAGCAGTACTTC.

The CDR3 spells CASTLTGAVAGELFF. CDR3 sequence (DNA): TGTGCCAGCACCCTCACAGGGGCGGTTGCCGGGGAGCTGTTTTTT. The chain couples TRBV7-8 to TRBJ2-2; 7 bases align to TRBD1. The CDR3 is 15 residues long. J was trimmed by 6 bases and V by 7 bases; bases with no gene match: 11. The germline V gene has CDR1 SGHVS and CDR2 FQNEAQ.

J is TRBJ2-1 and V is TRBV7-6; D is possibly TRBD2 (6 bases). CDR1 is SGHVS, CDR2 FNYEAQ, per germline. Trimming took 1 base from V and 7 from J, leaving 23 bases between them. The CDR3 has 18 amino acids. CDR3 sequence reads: CASSLERFGGPRGNEQFF. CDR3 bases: TGTGCCAGCAGCTTAGAACGTTTCGGGGGACCCCGTGGGAATGAGCAGTTCTTC.

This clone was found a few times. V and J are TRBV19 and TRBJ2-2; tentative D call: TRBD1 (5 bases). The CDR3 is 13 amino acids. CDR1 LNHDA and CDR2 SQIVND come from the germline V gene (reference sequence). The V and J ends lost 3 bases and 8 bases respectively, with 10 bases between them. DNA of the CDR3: TGTGCCAGTAGTATCCAGGGTTCAGGGGAGCTGTTTTTT. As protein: CASSIQGSGELFF.

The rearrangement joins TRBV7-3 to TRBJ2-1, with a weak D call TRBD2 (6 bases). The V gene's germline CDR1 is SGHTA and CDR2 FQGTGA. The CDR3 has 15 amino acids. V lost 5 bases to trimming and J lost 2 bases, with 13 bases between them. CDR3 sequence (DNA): TGTGCCAGCAGCAACGGGGGAGGAGCCTACAATGAGCAGTTCTTC. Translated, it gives CASSNGGGAYNEQFF.

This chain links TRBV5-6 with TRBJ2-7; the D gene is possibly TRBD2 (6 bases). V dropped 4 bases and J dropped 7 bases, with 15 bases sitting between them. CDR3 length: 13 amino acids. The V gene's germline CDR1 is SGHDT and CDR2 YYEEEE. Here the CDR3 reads CASSAGHRGEQYV. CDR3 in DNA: TGTGCCAGCAGCGCAGGACACCGGGGGGAGCAGTACGTC.

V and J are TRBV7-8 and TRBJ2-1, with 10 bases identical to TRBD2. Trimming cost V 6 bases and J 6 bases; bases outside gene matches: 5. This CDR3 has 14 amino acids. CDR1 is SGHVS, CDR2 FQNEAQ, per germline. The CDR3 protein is CASRQGLAVNEQFF. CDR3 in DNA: TGTGCCAGCAGGCAAGGACTAGCGGTCAATGAGCAGTTCTTC.

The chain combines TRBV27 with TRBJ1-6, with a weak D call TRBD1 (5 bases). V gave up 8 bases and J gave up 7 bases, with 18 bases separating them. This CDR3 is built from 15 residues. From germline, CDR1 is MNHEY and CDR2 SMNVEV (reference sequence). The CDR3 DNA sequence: TGTGCCAGCGGGGCAGGGTCGATTCGGAATTCACCCCTCCACTTT. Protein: CASGAGSIRNSPLHF.

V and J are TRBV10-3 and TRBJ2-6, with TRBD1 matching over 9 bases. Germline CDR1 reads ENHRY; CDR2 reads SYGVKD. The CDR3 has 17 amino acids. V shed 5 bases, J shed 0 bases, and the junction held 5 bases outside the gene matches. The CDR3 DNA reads TGTGCCATCAGTTGGGACAGGGACTACTCTGGGGCCAACGTCCTGACTTTC. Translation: CAISWDRDYSGANVLTF.

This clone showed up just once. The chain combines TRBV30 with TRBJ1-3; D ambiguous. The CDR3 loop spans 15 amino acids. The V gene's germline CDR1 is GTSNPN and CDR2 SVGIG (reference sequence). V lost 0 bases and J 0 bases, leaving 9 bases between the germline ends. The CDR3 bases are TGTGCCTGGAGTGTAGGAGGGCCCTCTGGAAACACCATATATTTT. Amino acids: CAWSVGGPSGNTIYF.

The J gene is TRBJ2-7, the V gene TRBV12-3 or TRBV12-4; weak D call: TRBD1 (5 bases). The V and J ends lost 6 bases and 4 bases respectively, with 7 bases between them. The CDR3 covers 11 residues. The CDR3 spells CASRKGYEQYF. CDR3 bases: TGTGCCAGCAGGAAGGGGTACGAGCAGTACTTC.

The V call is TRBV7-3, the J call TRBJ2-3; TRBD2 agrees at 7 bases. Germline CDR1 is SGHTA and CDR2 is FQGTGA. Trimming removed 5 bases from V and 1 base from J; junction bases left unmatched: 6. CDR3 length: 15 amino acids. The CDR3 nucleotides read TGTGCCAGCAGCCCCGGGGGGACTGGCACAGATACGCAGTATTTT. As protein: CASSPGGTGTDTQYF.

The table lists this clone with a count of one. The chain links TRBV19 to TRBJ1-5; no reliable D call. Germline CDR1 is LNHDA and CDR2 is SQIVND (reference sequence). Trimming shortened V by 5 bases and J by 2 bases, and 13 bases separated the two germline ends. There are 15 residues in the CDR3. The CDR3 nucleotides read TGTGCCAGTAGTGACACGGGGAAGGGCAATCAGCCCCAGCATTTT. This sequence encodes CASSDTGKGNQPQHF.

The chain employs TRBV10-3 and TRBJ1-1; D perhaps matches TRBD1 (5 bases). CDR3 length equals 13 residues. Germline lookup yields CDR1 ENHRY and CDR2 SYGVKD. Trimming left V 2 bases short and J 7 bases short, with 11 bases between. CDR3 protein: CAISEGAGGEAFF. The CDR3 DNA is TGTGCCATCAGTGAGGGGGCCGGGGGTGAAGCTTTCTTT.

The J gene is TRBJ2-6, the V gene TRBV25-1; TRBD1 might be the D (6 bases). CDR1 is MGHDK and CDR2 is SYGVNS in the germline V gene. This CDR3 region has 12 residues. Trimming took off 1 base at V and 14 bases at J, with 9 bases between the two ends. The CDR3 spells CASSELGQILTF. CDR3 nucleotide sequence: TGTGCCAGCAGTGAATTAGGACAGATCCTGACTTTC.

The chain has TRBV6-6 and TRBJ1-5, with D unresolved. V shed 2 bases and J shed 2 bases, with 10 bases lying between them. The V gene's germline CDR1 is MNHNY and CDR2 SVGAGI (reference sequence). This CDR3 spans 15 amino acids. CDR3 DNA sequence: TGTGCCAGCAGTTACCCCGGGGAGGGCAATCAGCCCCAGCATTTT. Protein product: CASSYPGEGNQPQHF.